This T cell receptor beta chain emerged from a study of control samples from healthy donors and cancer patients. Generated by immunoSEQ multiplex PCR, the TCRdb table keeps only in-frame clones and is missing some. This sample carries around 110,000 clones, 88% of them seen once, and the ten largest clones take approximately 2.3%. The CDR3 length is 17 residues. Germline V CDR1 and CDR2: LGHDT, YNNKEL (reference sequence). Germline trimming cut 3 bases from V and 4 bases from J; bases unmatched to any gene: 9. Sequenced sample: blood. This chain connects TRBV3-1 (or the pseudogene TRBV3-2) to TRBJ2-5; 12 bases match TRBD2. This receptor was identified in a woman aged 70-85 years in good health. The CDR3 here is CASSHGLAGSRGETQYF. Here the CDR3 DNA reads TGTGCCAGCAGCCACGGACTAGCGGGGTCGAGGGGAGAGACCCAGTACTTC.